The rows below give T cell receptor beta chains drawn from one sample of a study of Ad26.COV2.S vaccination and SARS-CoV-2 variants. TCRdb keeps only in-frame clones here, not all; method: immunoSEQ multiplex PCR. The data show over 400,000 clones, 80% to 95% seen once. The sample here was peripheral blood, taken in a trial of Ad26.COV2.S vaccine versus placebo. These TCRs come from a person aged 18-60 years who received the Ad26.COV2.S COVID-19 vaccine or a placebo. CDR3s include the opening cysteine and the closing phenylalanine or tryptophan. Fields, in order: V gene, J gene, clone size, D gene, CDR3 DNA, CDR3 protein. A D gene is named only where the DNA matches it firmly. Clone size appears in some rows only: once, few, many, or a class for an expanded clone.

V: TRBV27
J: TRBJ2-7
size: NA
D: NA
DNA: TGTGCCAGCAGTCCGCCCGACCGAATCAGCTCCTACGAGCAGTACTTC
CDR3: CASSPPDRISSYEQYF

V: TRBV11-2
J: TRBJ2-5
size: NA
D: NA
DNA: TGTGCCAGCAGCTATCTCGGTAGGGCAGATGTAGAGACCCAGTACTTC
CDR3: CASSYLGRADVETQYF

V: TRBV19
J: TRBJ1-2
size: NA
D: NA
DNA: TGTGCCAGTAGCGCCTATGGCTACACCTTC
CDR3: CASSAYGYTF

V: TRBV24-1
J: TRBJ2-3
size: NA
D: NA
DNA: TGTGCCACCAGTGCACAGAGCACAGATACGCAGTATTTT
CDR3: CATSAQSTDTQYF

V: TRBV30
J: TRBJ1-2
size: NA
D: TRBD1
DNA: TGTGCCTGGAGCCAAAGACAGGGGCTTGGCTACACCTTC
CDR3: CAWSQRQGLGYTF

V: TRBV7-2
J: TRBJ2-7
size: NA
D: TRBD1
DNA: TGTGCCAGCAGCCCCCAGGGACAGGCCATGGGGGAGCAGTACTTC
CDR3: CASSPQGQAMGEQYF

V: TRBV3-1/TRBV3-2
J: TRBJ1-2
size: NA
D: TRBD1
DNA: TGTGCCAGCAGCCAAGGCGGACAGGGAGCTAACTATGGCTACACCTTC
CDR3: CASSQGGQGANYGYTF

V: TRBV7-2
J: TRBJ2-7
size: NA
D: NA
DNA: TGTGCCAGCAGCTTAGCCCCCGGATTGGCTTACGAGCAGTACTTC
CDR3: CASSLAPGLAYEQYF

V: TRBV2
J: TRBJ1-6
size: NA
D: NA
DNA: TGTGCCAGCGCAAGCTCCTATAATTCACCCCTCCACTTT
CDR3: CASASSYNSPLHF

V: TRBV7-8
J: TRBJ1-4
size: NA
D: TRBD1
DNA: TGTGCCAGCAGCTTGGGAGGGACAGGGAGGGAAAAACTGTTTTTT
CDR3: CASSLGGTGREKLFF

V: TRBV2
J: TRBJ2-3
size: NA
D: NA
DNA: TGTGCCAGCAGTGGCGGGTGGGGTGCCGATACGCAGTATTTT
CDR3: CASSGGWGADTQYF

V: TRBV6-5
J: TRBJ1-4
size: once
D: NA
DNA: TGTGCCAGCAGTTACTCGACAGGTCTCGGGGAAAAACTGTTTTTT
CDR3: CASSYSTGLGEKLFF

V: TRBV6-2/TRBV6-3
J: TRBJ2-7
size: NA
D: TRBD2
DNA: TGTGCCAGCAGTTACAGGCTAGCGGGGGCCTCCTACGAGCAGTACTTC
CDR3: CASSYRLAGASYEQYF

V: TRBV9
J: TRBJ2-5
size: NA
D: NA
DNA: TGTGCCAGCAGCGTAGCGCTCACGCCTAAAGAGACCCAGTACTTC
CDR3: CASSVALTPKETQYF

V: TRBV7-8
J: TRBJ1-4
size: NA
D: NA
DNA: TGTGCCAGCAGCTTAGCGGGTAGCAGAGCTAATGAAAAACTGTTTTTT
CDR3: CASSLAGSRANEKLFF

V: TRBV29-1
J: TRBJ1-1
size: NA
D: NA
DNA: TGCAGCGTTACGGAAGACCCGAACACTGAAGCTTTCTTT
CDR3: CSVTEDPNTEAFF

V: TRBV6-6
J: TRBJ2-7
size: NA
D: TRBD2
DNA: TGTGCCAGCAGTCTAGCGGGGGGATACGAGCAGTACTTC
CDR3: CASSLAGGYEQYF

V: TRBV6-2/TRBV6-3
J: TRBJ1-5
size: once
D: TRBD1
DNA: TGTGCCAGCAGCCCTATCCCCCGGGACAGTGGGGCTTATAGCAATCAGCCCCAGCATTTT
CDR3: CASSPIPRDSGAYSNQPQHF

V: TRBV19
J: TRBJ2-3
size: NA
D: NA
DNA: TGTGCCAGTACGGACTACCCTAGCACAGATACGCAGTATTTT
CDR3: CASTDYPSTDTQYF

V: TRBV2
J: TRBJ1-2
size: NA
D: NA
DNA: TGTGCCAGCAGTGAAGCGCTTTGGACCGTCTATGGCTACACCTTC
CDR3: CASSEALWTVYGYTF

V: TRBV19
J: TRBJ2-2
size: NA
D: TRBD1
DNA: TGTGCCAGTACCCCGACAGGGTTGGTCGGGGAGCTGTTTTTT
CDR3: CASTPTGLVGELFF

V: TRBV5-6
J: TRBJ2-2
size: NA
D: NA
DNA: TGTGCCAGCAGAAGAAGTCCCGCGAACACCGGGGAGCTGTTTTTT
CDR3: CASRRSPANTGELFF

V: TRBV21-1
J: TRBJ2-3
size: NA
D: NA
DNA: TGTGCCAGCAGCAAAGAATTGGTAGATACGCAGTATTTT
CDR3: CASSKELVDTQYF

V: TRBV6-5
J: TRBJ1-1
size: NA
D: NA
DNA: TGTGCCAGCTCCTGGTGGATTAACACTGAAGCTTTCTTT
CDR3: CASSWWINTEAFF

V: TRBV19
J: TRBJ1-1
size: NA
D: NA
DNA: TGTGCCAGTAGTACAGACTTCCAGGACCGAGCTGGGGGTCTCTTT
CDR3: CASSTDFQDRAGGLF

V: TRBV10-2
J: TRBJ2-5
size: NA
D: TRBD2
DNA: TGCGCCAGCACCGAAGGGACTAGCGGGGGGGTGGAGACCCAGTACTTC
CDR3: CASTEGTSGGVETQYF

V: TRBV4-3
J: TRBJ2-7
size: NA
D: TRBD1
DNA: TGCGCCAGCAGCCAAGAGGAGACAGGGGGCTACGAGCAGTACTTC
CDR3: CASSQEETGGYEQYF

V: TRBV13
J: TRBJ2-7
size: NA
D: TRBD1
DNA: TGTGCCAGCAGCTTAGGGGGACAGGGGGCAGTCGAGCAGTACTTC
CDR3: CASSLGGQGAVEQYF

V: TRBV19
J: TRBJ1-5
size: NA
D: NA
DNA: TGTGCCTCCACAGGCAGCCAGGGTAATCAGCCCCAGCATTTT
CDR3: CASTGSQGNQPQHF

V: TRBV5-1
J: TRBJ1-4
size: once
D: TRBD1
DNA: TGCGCCAGCAGCCGAACCAGACAGGGTGTTGGTGAAAAACTGTTTTTT
CDR3: CASSRTRQGVGEKLFF

V: TRBV2
J: TRBJ2-1
size: NA
D: TRBD2
DNA: TGTGCCAGCAGACCGGGACTATTGGATGAGCAGTTCTTC
CDR3: CASRPGLLDEQFF

V: TRBV5-1
J: TRBJ2-3
size: NA
D: TRBD2
DNA: TGCGCCAGCAGCTTGGGGGCTAGCGGGGGAAAAGATACGCAGTATTTT
CDR3: CASSLGASGGKDTQYF

V: TRBV4-1
J: TRBJ2-3
size: NA
D: TRBD1
DNA: TGCGCCAGCAGCCAAGAAGGGACAGGGGGCCCAGATACGCAGTATTTT
CDR3: CASSQEGTGGPDTQYF

V: TRBV7-6
J: TRBJ2-3
size: once
D: NA
DNA: TGTGCCAGCAGTTCATCCCGTGCTAGCACAGATACGCAGTATTTT
CDR3: CASSSSRASTDTQYF

V: TRBV19
J: TRBJ1-1
size: NA
D: TRBD1
DNA: TGTGCCAGTAGTATAGCAGGGGACAGGGACACTGAAGCTTTCTTT
CDR3: CASSIAGDRDTEAFF

V: TRBV10-1
J: TRBJ2-5
size: NA
D: TRBD2
DNA: TGCGCCAGCAGTGAAGGACTAGCGGGGGGACAAGAGACCCAGTACTTC
CDR3: CASSEGLAGGQETQYF

V: TRBV9
J: TRBJ2-3
size: NA
D: TRBD2
DNA: TGTGCCAGCAGCGTCAGTCGAGTTAGCGGGGGACCCACAGATACGCAGTATTTT
CDR3: CASSVSRVSGGPTDTQYF

V: TRBV4-3
J: TRBJ2-7
size: NA
D: NA
DNA: TGCGCCAGCAGCCAAGATGTTCAGGTTTACTACGAGCAGTACTTC
CDR3: CASSQDVQVYYEQYF

V: TRBV6-6
J: TRBJ2-2
size: NA
D: TRBD1
DNA: TGTGCCAGCAGTCGATGGGGACAGGGAAGGATCGGGGAGCTGTTTTTT
CDR3: CASSRWGQGRIGELFF

V: TRBV28
J: TRBJ2-3
size: NA
D: NA
DNA: TGTGCCAGCAGTTTACTAGCGCTACGGGATACGCAGTATTTT
CDR3: CASSLLALRDTQYF

V: TRBV18
J: TRBJ2-7
size: NA
D: NA
DNA: TGTGCCAGCTCATACTTGGACAACCTAGGGGAGCAGTACTTC
CDR3: CASSYLDNLGEQYF

V: TRBV5-5
J: TRBJ1-3
size: NA
D: NA
DNA: TGTGCCAGCAGCTTGGGACTTGAAAGGAGAAACACCATATATTTT
CDR3: CASSLGLERRNTIYF

V: TRBV6-5
J: TRBJ1-1
size: NA
D: NA
DNA: TGTGCCAGCAGGATTGACAGATCGTCGAACACTGAAGCTTTCTTT
CDR3: CASRIDRSSNTEAFF

V: TRBV5-1
J: TRBJ2-1
size: once
D: NA
DNA: TGCGCCAGCAGCTCGCCGGTAGTTGATGAGCAGTTCTTC
CDR3: CASSSPVVDEQFF

V: TRBV10-3
J: TRBJ1-1
size: NA
D: TRBD1
DNA: TGTGCCATCAGGCGGGACAGTAAGAACACTGAAGCTTTCTTT
CDR3: CAIRRDSKNTEAFF

V: TRBV27
J: TRBJ2-1
size: NA
D: NA
DNA: TGTGCCAGCAGTTTTGGAGATGGAAATGAGCAGTTCTTC
CDR3: CASSFGDGNEQFF

V: TRBV9
J: TRBJ2-7
size: NA
D: NA
DNA: TGTGCCAGCAGCGCCCAAGTACAGGGCTACGAGCAGTACTTC
CDR3: CASSAQVQGYEQYF

V: TRBV27
J: TRBJ2-5
size: NA
D: TRBD2
DNA: TGTGCCAGCAGTTTATCGACAGCGGGGGGGACCAGGGAGACCCAGTACTTC
CDR3: CASSLSTAGGTRETQYF

V: TRBV19
J: TRBJ1-5
size: NA
D: NA
DNA: TGTGCCAGTAGTATGGGATCTCCCTATCAGCCCCAGCATTTT
CDR3: CASSMGSPYQPQHF

V: TRBV3-1/TRBV3-2
J: TRBJ1-3
size: NA
D: NA
DNA: TGTGCCAGCAGGGGACAAAGGGGCTCTGGAAACACCATATATTTT
CDR3: CASRGQRGSGNTIYF

V: TRBV2
J: TRBJ1-6
size: once
D: TRBD1
DNA: TGTGCCAGCCTATCGACAGGGTTTAGGTCACCCCTCCACTTT
CDR3: CASLSTGFRSPLHF

V: TRBV9
J: TRBJ2-3
size: NA
D: NA
DNA: TGTGCCAGCAGCTCTGACTGGGGCACAGATACGCAGTATTTT
CDR3: CASSSDWGTDTQYF

V: TRBV6-6
J: TRBJ2-7
size: NA
D: TRBD1
DNA: TGTGCCAGCAGCATCGGACAGGGGGCAAGCGAGCAGTACTTC
CDR3: CASSIGQGASEQYF

V: TRBV6-6
J: TRBJ1-6
size: NA
D: NA
DNA: TGTGCCAGCAGTACCTCGTGGGGAAGTGATTCACCCCTCCACTTT
CDR3: CASSTSWGSDSPLHF

V: TRBV7-2
J: TRBJ1-2
size: NA
D: NA
DNA: TGTGCCAGCAGCTCCTGGGGACTTGGGGGAAAATATGGCTACACCTTC
CDR3: CASSSWGLGGKYGYTF

V: TRBV6-2/TRBV6-3
J: TRBJ2-3
size: NA
D: NA
DNA: TGTGCCAGCAGTTATGGGGATACAGATACGCAGTATTTT
CDR3: CASSYGDTDTQYF

V: TRBV3-1/TRBV3-2
J: TRBJ1-3
size: NA
D: NA
DNA: TGTGCCAGCAGCCAAGATGGGGGACAAACCATATATTTT
CDR3: CASSQDGGQTIYF

V: TRBV5-1
J: TRBJ2-7
size: NA
D: TRBD1
DNA: TGCGCCAGCAGAGGGACAGAGACCTACGAGCAGTACTTC
CDR3: CASRGTETYEQYF

V: TRBV6-1
J: TRBJ2-7
size: NA
D: TRBD1
DNA: TGTGCCAGCAGTGACGGACAGGGGGCTTCCTACGAGCAGTACTTC
CDR3: CASSDGQGASYEQYF

V: TRBV19
J: TRBJ2-6
size: NA
D: NA
DNA: TGTGCCAGTAGTATATTCGAGGGTTCTGGGGCCAACGTCCTGACTTTC
CDR3: CASSIFEGSGANVLTF